A selection of T cell receptor beta chains follows, all from one sample in a study of T cells after yellow fever vaccination. TCRdb re-called the 5' RACE reads through MiXCR, storing one row per CDR3 protein. Here the sample spans some 600,000 distinct CDR3 sequences, about 12% being singletons. The input for sequencing was PBMCs, taken on the day of the yellow fever booster vaccination. These receptors originate from a man younger than 45 who received the YFV17D yellow fever vaccine. The CDR3 runs from the conserved cysteine through the conserved F or W. Fields, in order: V gene, D gene, clone size, J gene, CDR3 protein, CDR3 DNA. D genes are given only for firm matches. The size entry is marked missing in some rows and otherwise reads once, few, many or a size class.

v_call: TRBV6-5
d_call: NA
clone_size: few
j_call: TRBJ2-7
cdr3_aa: CASSPGMGEQYF
cdr3_nt: TGTGCCAGCAGCCCAGGGATGGGTGAGCAGTACTTC

v_call: TRBV18
d_call: NA
clone_size: NA
j_call: TRBJ2-3
cdr3_aa: CASSPTYGTDTQYF
cdr3_nt: TGTGCCAGCTCACCTACGTATGGGACAGATACGCAGTATTTT

v_call: TRBV4-2
d_call: NA
clone_size: NA
j_call: TRBJ1-1
cdr3_aa: CASSQDYGQNTEAFF
cdr3_nt: TGTGCCAGCAGCCAAGATTATGGGCAGAACACTGAAGCTTTCTTT

v_call: TRBV15
d_call: NA
clone_size: NA
j_call: TRBJ1-5
cdr3_aa: CATRFAYDQPQHF
cdr3_nt: TGTGCCACCAGGTTCGCTTACGATCAGCCCCAGCATTTT

v_call: TRBV20-1
d_call: NA
clone_size: NA
j_call: TRBJ1-1
cdr3_aa: CSASGEDPRTKFEAFF
cdr3_nt: TGCAGTGCTAGTGGAGAGGACCCCCGGACCAAATTTGAAGCTTTCTTT

v_call: TRBV3-1
d_call: TRBD2
clone_size: few
j_call: TRBJ2-1
cdr3_aa: CASLGTSGINEQFF
cdr3_nt: TGTGCCAGCCTTGGGACTAGCGGGATAAATGAGCAGTTCTTC

v_call: TRBV20-1
d_call: NA
clone_size: many
j_call: TRBJ2-7
cdr3_aa: CSARRISYEQYF
cdr3_nt: TGCAGTGCTAGACGGATCTCCTACGAGCAGTACTTC

v_call: TRBV20-1
d_call: TRBD2
clone_size: NA
j_call: TRBJ2-4
cdr3_aa: CSAASGIAKNIQYF
cdr3_nt: TGCAGTGCTGCTAGCGGAATAGCCAAAAACATTCAGTACTTC

v_call: TRBV27
d_call: TRBD1
clone_size: few
j_call: TRBJ2-2
cdr3_aa: CASSFISTGTGDTGELFF
cdr3_nt: TGTGCCAGCAGTTTCATTAGCACCGGGACAGGGGACACCGGGGAGCTGTTTTTT

v_call: TRBV6-2/TRBV6-3
d_call: NA
clone_size: few
j_call: TRBJ2-5
cdr3_aa: CASGGIRETQYF
cdr3_nt: TGTGCCAGCGGAGGGATTCGGGAGACCCAGTACTTC

v_call: TRBV7-9
d_call: NA
clone_size: few
j_call: TRBJ2-1
cdr3_aa: CASSPRLASHEQFF
cdr3_nt: TGTGCCAGCAGCCCCCGGCTAGCTTCCCATGAGCAGTTCTTC

v_call: TRBV12-3/TRBV12-4
d_call: NA
clone_size: NA
j_call: TRBJ2-7
cdr3_aa: CASSLAGAHEQYF
cdr3_nt: TGTGCCAGCAGTTTAGCGGGGGCCCACGAGCAGTACTTC

v_call: TRBV18
d_call: NA
clone_size: many
j_call: TRBJ1-5
cdr3_aa: CASSPNNQPQHF
cdr3_nt: TGTGCCAGCTCGCCGAATAATCAGCCCCAGCATTTT

v_call: TRBV20-1
d_call: NA
clone_size: few
j_call: TRBJ2-1
cdr3_aa: CSAPTSSWMNEQFF
cdr3_nt: TGCAGTGCACCTACTAGCAGCTGGATGAATGAGCAGTTCTTC

v_call: TRBV19
d_call: TRBD2
clone_size: NA
j_call: TRBJ2-7
cdr3_aa: CASSLLAGTLYEQYF
cdr3_nt: TGTGCCAGTAGCCTACTAGCGGGAACTCTCTACGAGCAGTACTTC

v_call: TRBV5-6
d_call: NA
clone_size: NA
j_call: TRBJ2-3
cdr3_aa: CASTLMPVDTQYF
cdr3_nt: TGTGCCAGCACTTTGATGCCTGTAGATACGCAGTATTTT

v_call: TRBV5-6
d_call: NA
clone_size: NA
j_call: TRBJ1-1
cdr3_aa: CASSLGRPNTEAFF
cdr3_nt: TGTGCCAGCAGCTTGGGCAGGCCTAACACTGAAGCTTTCTTT

v_call: TRBV20-1
d_call: TRBD2
clone_size: many
j_call: TRBJ2-7
cdr3_aa: CSARTGLAGSIEQYF
cdr3_nt: TGCAGTGCTAGAACGGGACTAGCGGGATCCATCGAGCAGTACTTC

v_call: TRBV12-3/TRBV12-4
d_call: TRBD1
clone_size: many
j_call: TRBJ2-6
cdr3_aa: CASSSGTGESGANVLTF
cdr3_nt: TGTGCCAGCAGTTCCGGGACAGGGGAATCTGGGGCCAACGTCCTGACTTTC

v_call: TRBV12-3/TRBV12-4
d_call: NA
clone_size: NA
j_call: TRBJ2-7
cdr3_aa: CASSFLEDSYEQYF
cdr3_nt: TGTGCCAGCAGTTTCTTAGAGGACTCCTACGAGCAGTACTTC

v_call: TRBV5-1
d_call: NA
clone_size: NA
j_call: TRBJ2-2
cdr3_aa: CASSLNSLNTGELFF
cdr3_nt: TGCGCCAGCAGCTTGAATAGCCTGAACACCGGGGAGCTGTTTTTT

v_call: TRBV11-2
d_call: NA
clone_size: many
j_call: TRBJ1-2
cdr3_aa: CARSSRAPNYGYTF
cdr3_nt: TGTGCCAGAAGCAGTCGGGCCCCTAACTATGGCTACACCTTC

v_call: TRBV29-1
d_call: NA
clone_size: NA
j_call: TRBJ2-1
cdr3_aa: CSVAQRYSYNEQFF
cdr3_nt: TGCAGCGTTGCCCAGCGGTACTCCTACAATGAGCAGTTCTTC

v_call: TRBV29-1
d_call: TRBD1
clone_size: NA
j_call: TRBJ2-6
cdr3_aa: CSAGGTGSPGANVLTF
cdr3_nt: TGCAGCGCAGGGGGGACAGGGAGTCCCGGGGCCAACGTCCTGACTTTC

v_call: TRBV20-1
d_call: NA
clone_size: many
j_call: TRBJ2-7
cdr3_aa: CSAPGPTYEQYF
cdr3_nt: TGCAGTGCTCCGGGACCAACCTACGAGCAGTACTTC

v_call: TRBV5-5
d_call: TRBD2
clone_size: many
j_call: TRBJ2-3
cdr3_aa: CASSSGLAESRAVADTQYF
cdr3_nt: TGTGCCAGCAGCTCGGGACTAGCGGAGAGCAGGGCTGTTGCAGATACGCAGTATTTT

v_call: TRBV7-9
d_call: NA
clone_size: few
j_call: TRBJ2-7
cdr3_aa: CASSWRDGGEGEQYF
cdr3_nt: TGTGCCAGCAGCTGGCGGGACGGAGGAGAGGGCGAGCAGTACTTC

v_call: TRBV11-2
d_call: NA
clone_size: NA
j_call: TRBJ1-4
cdr3_aa: CASSPLWRNNEKLFF
cdr3_nt: TGTGCCAGCAGCCCACTGTGGCGGAATAATGAAAAACTGTTTTTT

v_call: TRBV5-1
d_call: NA
clone_size: many
j_call: TRBJ2-5
cdr3_aa: CASSLAVWERDTQETQYF
cdr3_nt: TGCGCCAGCAGCTTGGCCGTGTGGGAGCGCGACACCCAAGAGACCCAGTACTTC

v_call: TRBV28
d_call: NA
clone_size: few
j_call: TRBJ2-7
cdr3_aa: CASSSRDTWVGVEYEQYF
cdr3_nt: TGTGCCAGCAGTTCCCGGGACACATGGGTGGGAGTCGAGTACGAGCAGTACTTC

v_call: TRBV7-2
d_call: TRBD2
clone_size: many
j_call: TRBJ2-7
cdr3_aa: CASSLTSGGTYEQYF
cdr3_nt: TGTGCCAGCAGCTTGACTAGCGGGGGTACCTACGAGCAGTACTTC

v_call: TRBV10-1
d_call: TRBD1
clone_size: few
j_call: TRBJ2-3
cdr3_aa: CASSEFRGLDTQYF
cdr3_nt: TGCGCCAGCAGTGAATTTAGGGGGCTCGATACGCAGTATTTT

v_call: TRBV18
d_call: TRBD2
clone_size: few
j_call: TRBJ2-6
cdr3_aa: CASSLERGSSGANVLTF
cdr3_nt: TGTGCCAGCTCACTCGAGCGGGGAAGCTCTGGGGCCAACGTCCTGACTTTC

v_call: TRBV27
d_call: TRBD2
clone_size: many
j_call: TRBJ2-7
cdr3_aa: CASSPGTSGAYEQYF
cdr3_nt: TGTGCCAGCAGTCCCGGGACTAGCGGTGCCTACGAGCAGTACTTC